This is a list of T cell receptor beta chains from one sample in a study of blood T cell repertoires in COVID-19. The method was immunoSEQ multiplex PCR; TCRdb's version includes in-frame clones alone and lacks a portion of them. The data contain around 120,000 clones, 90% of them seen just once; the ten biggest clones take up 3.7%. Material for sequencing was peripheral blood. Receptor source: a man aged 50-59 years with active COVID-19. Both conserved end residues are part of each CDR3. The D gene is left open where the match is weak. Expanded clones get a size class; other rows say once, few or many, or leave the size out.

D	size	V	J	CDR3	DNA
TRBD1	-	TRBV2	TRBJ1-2	CAISGTEYGYTF	TGTGCCATCTCCGGGACAGAGTATGGCTACACCTTC
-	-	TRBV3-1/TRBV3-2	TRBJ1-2	CASSLRERNYGYTF	TGTGCCAGCAGCCTAAGGGAGAGGAACTATGGCTACACCTTC
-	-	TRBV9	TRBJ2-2	CASSVGGGIGVTGELFF	TGTGCCAGCAGCGTAGGCGGTGGAATTGGAGTAACCGGGGAGCTGTTTTTT
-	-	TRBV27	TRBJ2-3	CASSRLGTDTQYF	TGTGCCAGCAGTCGACTAGGCACAGATACGCAGTATTTT
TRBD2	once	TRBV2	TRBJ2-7	CASSDNLAVSYEQYF	TGTGCCAGCAGTGATAATCTAGCGGTGTCCTACGAGCAGTACTTC
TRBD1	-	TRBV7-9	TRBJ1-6	CASSLLRQGNSPLHF	TGTGCCAGCAGCTTATTGAGACAGGGCAATTCACCCCTCCACTTT
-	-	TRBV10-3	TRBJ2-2	CAISESIRQLTGELFF	TGTGCCATCAGTGAGTCAATTAGACAGTTAACCGGGGAGCTGTTTTTT
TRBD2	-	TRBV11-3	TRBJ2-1	CASSLVGTSGTSSYNEQFF	TGTGCCAGCAGCTTAGTTGGGACTAGCGGGACGAGCTCCTACAATGAGCAGTTCTTC
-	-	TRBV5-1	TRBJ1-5	CASSLGQGPPQHF	TGCGCCAGCAGCTTAGGGCAGGGTCCGCCCCAGCATTTT
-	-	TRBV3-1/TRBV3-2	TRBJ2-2	CASSQGSRDTGELFF	TGTGCCAGCAGCCAAGGGTCTAGAGACACCGGGGAGCTGTTTTTT
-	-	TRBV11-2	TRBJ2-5	CASSPTPRHETQYF	TGTGCCAGCAGTCCAACCCCCAGGCATGAGACCCAGTACTTC
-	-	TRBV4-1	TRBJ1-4	CASSSRGTAGGEKLFF	TGCGCCAGCAGCTCTCGAGGAACCGCGGGGGGGGAAAAACTGTTTTTT
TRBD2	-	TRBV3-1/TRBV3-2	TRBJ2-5	CASSQDLASGTETQYF	TGTGCCAGCAGCCAAGATTTGGCTAGCGGGACGGAGACCCAGTACTTC
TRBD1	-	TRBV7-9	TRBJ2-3	CASSSGTGEGPDTQYF	TGTGCCAGCAGCTCAGGGACAGGGGAAGGTCCAGATACGCAGTATTTT
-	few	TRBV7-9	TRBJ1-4	CASSLVWGEATNEKLFF	TGTGCCAGCAGCTTAGTTTGGGGCGAGGCAACTAATGAAAAACTGTTTTTT
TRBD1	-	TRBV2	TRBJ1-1	CASSADRGAFF	TGTGCCAGCAGTGCGGACAGGGGGGCTTTCTTT
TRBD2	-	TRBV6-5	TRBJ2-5	CASSYVPAGGQETQYF	TGTGCCAGCAGTTATGTTCCCGCGGGAGGGCAAGAGACCCAGTACTTC
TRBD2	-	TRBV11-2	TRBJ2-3	CASSSLAGGGTDTQYF	TGTGCCAGCAGCTCCCTAGCGGGAGGGGGCACAGATACGCAGTATTTT
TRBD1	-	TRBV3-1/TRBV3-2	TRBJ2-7	CASSQADRAPYEQYF	TGTGCCAGCAGTCAAGCCGACAGGGCTCCATACGAGCAGTACTTC
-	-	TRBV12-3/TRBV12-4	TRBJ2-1	CASSRVREDEQFF	TGTGCCAGCAGCCGAGTACGTGAAGATGAGCAGTTCTTC
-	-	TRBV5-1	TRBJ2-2	CASSLEVGDTGELFF	TGCGCCAGCAGCTTGGAAGTAGGGGACACCGGGGAGCTGTTTTTT
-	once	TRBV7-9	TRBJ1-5	CASSLSGGGQPQHF	TGTGCCAGCAGCTTATCGGGAGGTGGTCAGCCCCAGCATTTT
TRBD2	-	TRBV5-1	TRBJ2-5	CASSLAPGGQETQYF	TGCGCCAGCAGCTTGGCCCCGGGGGGTCAAGAGACCCAGTACTTC
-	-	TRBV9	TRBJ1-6	CASSPRGTVDNSPLHF	TGTGCCAGCAGCCCGCGGGGCACGGTAGATAATTCACCCCTCCACTTT
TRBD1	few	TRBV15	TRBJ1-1	CATSPGTGGYTEAFF	TGTGCCACCAGTCCCGGGACAGGGGGCTACACTGAAGCTTTCTTT
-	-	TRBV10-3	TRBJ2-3	CAITGQITDTQYF	TGTGCCATCACCGGTCAAATCACAGATACGCAGTATTTT
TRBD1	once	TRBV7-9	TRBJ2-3	CASSTRDRVFTDTQYF	TGTGCCAGCAGCACTCGGGACAGGGTATTCACAGATACGCAGTATTTT
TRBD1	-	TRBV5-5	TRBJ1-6	CASSLDGRGNSPLHF	TGTGCCAGCAGCTTGGATGGCAGGGGGAATTCACCCCTCCACTTT
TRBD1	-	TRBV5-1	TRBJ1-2	CASSSTGGNYGYTF	TGCGCCAGCAGCTCGACAGGGGGTAACTATGGCTACACCTTC
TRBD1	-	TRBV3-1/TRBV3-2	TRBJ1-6	CASSQVDRGGSPLHF	TGTGCCAGCAGCCAAGTAGACAGGGGTGGTTCACCCCTCCACTTT
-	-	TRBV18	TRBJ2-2	CASSPKQLATGELFF	TGTGCCAGCTCACCAAAACAACTAGCCACCGGGGAGCTGTTTTTT
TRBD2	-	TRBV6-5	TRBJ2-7	CASSPSGGVSYEQYF	TGTGCCAGCAGTCCCTCGGGGGGGGTCTCCTACGAGCAGTACTTC
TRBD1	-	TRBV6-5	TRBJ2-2	CASKGTGGPGELFF	TGTGCCAGCAAGGGAACAGGGGGACCCGGGGAGCTGTTTTTT
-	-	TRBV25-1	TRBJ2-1	CASSPELLSKEQFF	TGTGCCAGCAGTCCGGAGCTACTTTCTAAGGAACAGTTCTTC
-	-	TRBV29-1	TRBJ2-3	CSVVSQGLSTDTQYF	TGCAGCGTTGTATCCCAGGGTTTGAGCACAGATACGCAGTATTTT
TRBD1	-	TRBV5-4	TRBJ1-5	CASSRGGSLGQGTSNQPQHF	TGTGCCAGCAGCCGCGGGGGCAGTTTAGGACAGGGGACTAGCAATCAGCCCCAGCATTTT
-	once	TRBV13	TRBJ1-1	CASSQQGFTEAFF	TGTGCCAGCAGTCAACAGGGTTTCACTGAAGCTTTCTTT
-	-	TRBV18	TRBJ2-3	CASSGGADTQYF	TGTGCCAGCTCGGGGGGAGCAGATACGCAGTATTTT
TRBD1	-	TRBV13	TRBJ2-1	CASSPEGQGERNEQFF	TGTGCCAGCAGCCCGGAGGGACAGGGGGAGAGAAATGAGCAGTTCTTC